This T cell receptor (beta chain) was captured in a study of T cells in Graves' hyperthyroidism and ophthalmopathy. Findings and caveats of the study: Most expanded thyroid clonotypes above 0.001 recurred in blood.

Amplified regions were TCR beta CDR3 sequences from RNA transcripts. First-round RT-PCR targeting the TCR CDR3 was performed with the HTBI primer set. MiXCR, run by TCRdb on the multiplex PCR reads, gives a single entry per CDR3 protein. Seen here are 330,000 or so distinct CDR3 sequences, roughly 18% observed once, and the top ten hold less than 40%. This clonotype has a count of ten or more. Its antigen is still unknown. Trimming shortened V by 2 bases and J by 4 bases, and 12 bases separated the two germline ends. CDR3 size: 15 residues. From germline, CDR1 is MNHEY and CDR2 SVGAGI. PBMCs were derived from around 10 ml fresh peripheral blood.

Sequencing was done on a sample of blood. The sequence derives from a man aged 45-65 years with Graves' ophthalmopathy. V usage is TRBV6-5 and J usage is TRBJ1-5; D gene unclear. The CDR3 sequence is CASSYGKGGNQPQHF. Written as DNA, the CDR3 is TGTGCCAGCAGTTACGGGAAGGGTGGAAATCAGCCCCAGCATTTT.